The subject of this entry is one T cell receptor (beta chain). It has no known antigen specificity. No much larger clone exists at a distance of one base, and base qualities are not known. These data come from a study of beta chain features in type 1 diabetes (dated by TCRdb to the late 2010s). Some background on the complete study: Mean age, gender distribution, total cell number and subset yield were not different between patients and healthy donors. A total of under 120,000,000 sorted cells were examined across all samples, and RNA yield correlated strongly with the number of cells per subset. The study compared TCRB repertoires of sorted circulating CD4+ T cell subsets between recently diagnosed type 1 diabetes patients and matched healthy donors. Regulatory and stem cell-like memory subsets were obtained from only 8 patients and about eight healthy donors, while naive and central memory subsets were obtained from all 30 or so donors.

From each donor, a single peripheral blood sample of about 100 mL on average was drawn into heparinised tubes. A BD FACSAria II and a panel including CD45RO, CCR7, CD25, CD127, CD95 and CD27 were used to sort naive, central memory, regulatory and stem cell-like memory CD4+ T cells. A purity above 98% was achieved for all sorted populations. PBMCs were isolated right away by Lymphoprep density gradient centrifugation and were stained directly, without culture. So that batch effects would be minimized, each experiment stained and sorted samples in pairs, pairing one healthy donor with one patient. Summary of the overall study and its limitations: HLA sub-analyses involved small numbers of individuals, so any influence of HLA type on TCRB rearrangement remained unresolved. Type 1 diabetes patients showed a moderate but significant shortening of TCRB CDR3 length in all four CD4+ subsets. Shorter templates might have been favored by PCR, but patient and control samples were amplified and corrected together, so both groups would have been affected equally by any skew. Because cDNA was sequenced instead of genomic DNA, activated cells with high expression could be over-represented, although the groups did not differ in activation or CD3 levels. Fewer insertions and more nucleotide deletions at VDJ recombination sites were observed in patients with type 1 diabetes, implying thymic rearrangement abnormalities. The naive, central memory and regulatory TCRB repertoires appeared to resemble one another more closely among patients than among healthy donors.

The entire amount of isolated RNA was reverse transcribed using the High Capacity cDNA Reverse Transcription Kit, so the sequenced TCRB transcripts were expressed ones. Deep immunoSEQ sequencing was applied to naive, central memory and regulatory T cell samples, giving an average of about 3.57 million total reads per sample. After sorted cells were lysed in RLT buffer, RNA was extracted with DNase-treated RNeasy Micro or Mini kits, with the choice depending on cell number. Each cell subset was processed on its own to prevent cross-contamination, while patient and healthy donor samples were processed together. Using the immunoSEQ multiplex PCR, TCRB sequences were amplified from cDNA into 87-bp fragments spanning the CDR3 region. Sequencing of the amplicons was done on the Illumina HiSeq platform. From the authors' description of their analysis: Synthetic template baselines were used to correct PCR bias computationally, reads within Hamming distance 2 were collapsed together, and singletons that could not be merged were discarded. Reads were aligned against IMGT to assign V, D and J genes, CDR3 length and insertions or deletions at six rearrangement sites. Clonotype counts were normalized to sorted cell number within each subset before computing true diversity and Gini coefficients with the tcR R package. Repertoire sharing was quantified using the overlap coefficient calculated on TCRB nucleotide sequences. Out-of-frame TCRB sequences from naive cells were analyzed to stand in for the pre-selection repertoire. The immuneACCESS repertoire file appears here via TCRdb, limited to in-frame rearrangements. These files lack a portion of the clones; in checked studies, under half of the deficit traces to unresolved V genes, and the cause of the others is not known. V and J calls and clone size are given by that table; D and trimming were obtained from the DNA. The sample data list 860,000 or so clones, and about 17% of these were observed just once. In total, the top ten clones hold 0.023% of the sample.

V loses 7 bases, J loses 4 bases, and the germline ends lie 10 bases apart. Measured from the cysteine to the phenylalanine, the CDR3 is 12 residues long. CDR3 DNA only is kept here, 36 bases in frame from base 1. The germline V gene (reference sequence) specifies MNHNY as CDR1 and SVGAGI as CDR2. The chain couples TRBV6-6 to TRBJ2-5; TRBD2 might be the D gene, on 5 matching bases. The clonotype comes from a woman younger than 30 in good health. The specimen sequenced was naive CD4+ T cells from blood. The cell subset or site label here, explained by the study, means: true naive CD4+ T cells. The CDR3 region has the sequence CASTFGGETQYF. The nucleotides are TGTGCCAGCACATTTGGAGGAGAGACCCAGTACTTC.